A selection of T cell receptor beta chains follows, all from one sample in a study of blood T cell repertoires in COVID-19. The method was immunoSEQ multiplex PCR; TCRdb's version includes in-frame clones alone and lacks a portion of them. The sample has over 75,000 clones, around four fifths seen once; the top ten hold approximately 15%. Material: peripheral blood. These receptors came from a human donor in a cohort sampled during active COVID-19. CDR3s include the opening cysteine and the closing phenylalanine or tryptophan. D genes are given only for firm matches. Not every row has a clone size; where given, it reads once, few, many or a size class.

v_call	j_call	clone_size	d_call	cdr3_nt	cdr3_aa
TRBV5-1	TRBJ1-1	-	-	TGCGCCAGCAGCCCATCGGGGGGGACGGCGAACACTGAAGCTTTCTTT	CASSPSGGTANTEAFF
TRBV27	TRBJ2-1	-	TRBD2	TGTGCCAGCAGTTTAGGGGGGGTACCCTACAATGAGCAGTTCTTC	CASSLGGVPYNEQFF
TRBV19	TRBJ1-6	once	TRBD1	TGTGCCACCCGGAGTGGGGACAGGGTTAATTCACCCCTCCACTTT	CATRSGDRVNSPLHF
TRBV5-1	TRBJ2-2	-	TRBD2	TGCGCCAGCAGCTTGGACGGGAGGGCCAGCGGGGAGCTGTTTTTT	CASSLDGRASGELFF
TRBV18	TRBJ1-1	-	-	TGTGCCAGCTCACCCCCCGCGGTGAATGTGGAGGCTGAAGCTTTCTTT	CASSPPAVNVEAEAFF
TRBV7-3	TRBJ2-7	once	TRBD1	TGTGCCAGCAGCCAAAAGGGGACAGGGGGCGAGGAGCAGTACTTC	CASSQKGTGGEEQYF
TRBV7-3	TRBJ1-2	-	-	TGTGCCAGCAGCTTAAACGGCTATGGCTACACCTTC	CASSLNGYGYTF
TRBV7-8	TRBJ2-3	-	-	TGTGCCAGCAGCTTAATCACTTGGGCCAGGGGTACGCAGTATTTT	CASSLITWARGTQYF
TRBV11-3	TRBJ2-2	-	-	TGTGCCAGCAGCGTCCGGACCGGGGACACCGGGGAGCTGTTTTTT	CASSVRTGDTGELFF
TRBV11-2	TRBJ2-1	-	TRBD2	TGTGCCAGCAGCCGTGCGGGGGGCCCTTACAATGAGCAGTTCTTC	CASSRAGGPYNEQFF
TRBV18	TRBJ2-2	once	-	TGTGCCAGCTCACCGCTGGACAGAAGGACCGGGGAGCTGTTTTTT	CASSPLDRRTGELFF
TRBV3-1/TRBV3-2	TRBJ2-3	-	TRBD2	TGTGCCAGCAGCCATTGGTTACTAGCGGGGGCCGAAAGCACAGATACGCAGTATTTT	CASSHWLLAGAESTDTQYF
TRBV27	TRBJ1-5	-	-	TGTGCCAGCAGTCGCTCGCAGGGGCGGGCCCAGCATTTT	CASSRSQGRAQHF
TRBV7-6	TRBJ2-5	many	TRBD1	TGTGCCAGCAGCTTTGCGACAGGGGCGTCCCAGTACTTC	CASSFATGASQYF
TRBV3-1/TRBV3-2	TRBJ2-1	-	TRBD2	TGTGCCAGCAGCCGAGCCAGCGGGAGGGCCACCAATGAGCAGTTCTTC	CASSRASGRATNEQFF
TRBV6-1	TRBJ1-6	-	TRBD1	TGTGCCAGCAGTGAGACAGGGGCCGGGTCACCCCTCCACTTT	CASSETGAGSPLHF
TRBV29-1	TRBJ2-1	-	TRBD2	TGCAGCGTTGGACTAGCGGGAGGGGACAATGAGCAGTTCTTC	CSVGLAGGDNEQFF
TRBV2	TRBJ2-2	-	-	TGTGCCAGCACCCGCCAGGGGACCGGGGAGCTGTTTTTT	CASTRQGTGELFF
TRBV28	TRBJ1-5	-	-	TGTGCCAGCAGTTTGAAGGGGCTCTTTAGCAATCAGCCCCAGCATTTT	CASSLKGLFSNQPQHF
TRBV18	TRBJ2-2	-	-	TGTGCCAGCTCACCACCGCAGGGCCGGTACACCGGGGAGCTGTTTTTT	CASSPPQGRYTGELFF
TRBV5-4	TRBJ1-4	few	-	TGTGCCAGCAGCTTGTGGAACAGTGGGGCGGAACTGTTTTTT	CASSLWNSGAELFF
TRBV28	TRBJ1-2	-	-	TGTGCCAGCAGTTGGGAGGTGGGCTATGGCTACACCTTC	CASSWEVGYGYTF
TRBV3-1/TRBV3-2	TRBJ2-3	once	-	TGTGCCAGCAGCCAAGAAACCACGGGACTCCTTTTT	CASSQETTGLLF
TRBV1	TRBJ2-1	-	-	TGCACCAGCAGCCAAGATGGAGCTAGGGCTAGCGGGATCTACTCCTACAATGAGCAGTTCTTC	CTSSQDGARASGIYSYNEQFF
TRBV2	TRBJ1-3	-	-	TGTGCCAGCTCTCAGGATGGGGCTTACTCTGGAAACACCATATATTTT	CASSQDGAYSGNTIYF
TRBV2	TRBJ2-3	-	TRBD1	TGTGCCCGAACGGGGGCGGGACAGGGAATAGATACGCAGTATTTT	CARTGAGQGIDTQYF
TRBV2	TRBJ2-4	-	-	TGTGCCAGCAGTGAAGAGGGGGGGTGGATTCAGTACTTC	CASSEEGGWIQYF
TRBV10-1	TRBJ1-1	-	-	TGCGCCAGCAGTGAGAATCCAGCGGGCACTGAAGCTTTCTTT	CASSENPAGTEAFF
TRBV2	TRBJ1-1	-	TRBD1	TGTGCCAGCAGTGAAGCGCGACAGGGAACTGAAGCTTTCTTT	CASSEARQGTEAFF
TRBV18	TRBJ1-5	-	-	TGTGCCAGCTCACCAGCCCTCCGCGGGGGCAATCAGCCCCAGCATTTT	CASSPALRGGNQPQHF
TRBV10-3	TRBJ2-7	-	-	TGTGCCATCAGCGACTTGCAGACGACTCGGGACGAGCAGTACTTC	CAISDLQTTRDEQYF
TRBV10-3	TRBJ1-5	-	TRBD1	TGTGCCATCAGCCCGGGGACAGTTAGCAATCAGCCCCAGCATTTT	CAISPGTVSNQPQHF
TRBV6-4	TRBJ2-1	-	TRBD2	TGTGCCAGCAGTGACCCAACTAGCGGGAGATATGAGCAGTTCTTC	CASSDPTSGRYEQFF
TRBV9	TRBJ2-7	-	TRBD1	TGTGCCAGCAGCGCGGGGACAGGGGGTATCTACGAGCAGTACTTC	CASSAGTGGIYEQYF
TRBV2	TRBJ2-1	-	-	TGTGCCAGCAGGCGGGCCAATGAGCAGTTCTTC	CASRRANEQFF
TRBV12-3/TRBV12-4	TRBJ1-1	-	TRBD1	TGTGCCAGCAGTCCGACAGGGTACACTGAAGCTTTCTTT	CASSPTGYTEAFF
TRBV2	TRBJ1-6	-	TRBD1	TGTGCCAGCAGGATCACAGGGGTCAATTCACCCCTCCACTTT	CASRITGVNSPLHF